These 32 T cell receptor beta chains were all obtained from the same sample, sequenced in a study of low-dose radiotherapy and immunotherapy resistance in tumors. TRAV and TRBV primers primed cDNA for both TCRalpha and TCRbeta. TCR amplification ran 15 to 25 PCR cycles using constant-region and V-primer adapter primers. TCRdb passed the reads through MiXCR, listing each CDR3 protein once. In the table there are some 6,200 distinct CDR3 sequences, approximately 78% of which are singletons. These receptors were obtained from a human donor with advanced metastatic prostate, ovarian, gallbladder or colorectal cancer (not recorded which). This table probably holds off-target reads from a library built for another chain.

The chain couples TRBV5-5 to TRBJ1-2; D is unclear. Germline CDR1 and CDR2: SGHKS and YYEKEE (reference sequence). V dropped 1 base and J dropped 2 bases, with 9 bases sitting between them. CDR3 length: 14 residues. The CDR3 sequence is CASSLWAENYGYTF. CDR3 coding DNA: TGTGCCAGCAGCTTGTGGGCAGAAAACTATGGCTACACCTTC.

The chain carries TRBV7-2 and TRBJ1-5, with D unresolved. The germline V and J ends were trimmed by 5 bases and 1 base, with 9 bases remaining between them. Germline-derived CDR1 and CDR2 are SGHTA and FQGNSA. The CDR3 contains 14 residues. CDR3 sequence reads: CASSPYTSNQPQHF. As DNA, the CDR3 is TGTGCCAGCAGCCCGTATACGAGCAATCAGCCCCAGCATTTT.

The gene calls are TRBV13 and TRBJ2-5; 16 positions agree with TRBD2. Trimming removed 4 bases from V and 4 bases from J; junction bases left unmatched: 12. The CDR3 contains 19 residues. The germline V gene has CDR1 PRHDT and CDR2 FYEKMQ (reference sequence). The DNA for the CDR3 is TGTGCCAGCAGCTCCAGTCCTGGGACTAGCGGGGGGGCCGTAGAGACCCAGTACTTC. Protein: CASSSSPGTSGGAVETQYF.

J is TRBJ2-1 and V is TRBV5-1; TRBD1 aligns across 12 bases. There are 15 residues in the CDR3. CDR1 is SGHRS, CDR2 YFSETQ, per germline. The V segment lost 3 bases and the J segment 8 bases; nucleotides outside the gene matches: 6. This CDR3 reads CASSSGGQGADEQFF. CDR3 sequence (DNA): TGCGCCAGCAGCTCGGGGGGACAGGGGGCCGATGAGCAGTTCTTC.

V is TRBV10-3 and J is TRBJ1-2, with 8 bases that match TRBD1. The CDR3 covers 13 residues. V lost 2 bases to trimming and J lost 6 bases; unmatched junction nucleotides: 2. The germline gives CDR1 ENHRY, CDR2 SYGVKD. CDR3 in amino acids: CAISEGTGDGYTF. The CDR3 DNA follows: TGTGCCATCAGTGAGGGGACAGGAGATGGCTACACCTTC.

The V and J genes are TRBV4-2 and TRBJ2-2; D not resolved. The germline V gene encodes CDR1 LGHNA and CDR2 YNFKEQ. Trimming took off 6 bases at V and 0 bases at J, with 8 bases between the two ends. The CDR3 length is 14 residues. CDR3 loop: CASSSAANTGELFF. CDR3 DNA sequence: TGTGCCAGCAGTTCAGCAGCGAACACCGGGGAGCTGTTTTTT.

The CDR3 bases are TGTGCCAGCAGCTTAGGGCGGGGGAGCACAGATACGCAGTATTTT. Its translation: CASSLGRGSTDTQYF. V gene TRBV11-3 combines with J gene TRBJ2-3; TRBD2 aligns across 7 bases. The CDR3 extends over 15 amino acids. Germline values: CDR1 SGHNT, CDR2 YENEEA. V lost 1 base, J lost 0 bases, and 1 base stayed unmatched.

The chain is built from TRBV12-3 or TRBV12-4 and TRBJ2-3; 8 bases are a match to TRBD2. This CDR3 spans 17 amino acids. V lost 1 base to trimming and J lost 4 bases; unmatched junction nucleotides: 10. The CDR3 reads CASSLGGGLSGADTQYF. The CDR3 DNA reads as TGTGCCAGCAGTTTAGGAGGGGGACTTAGCGGGGCAGATACGCAGTATTTT.

This rearrangement joins TRBV6-1 to TRBJ2-2; unclear D gene. Germline V gene data show CDR1 as MNHNS and CDR2 as SASEGT. Trimming cost V 2 bases and J 6 bases, with 7 bases left between them. This CDR3 comprises 13 residues. The CDR3 nucleotides are TGTGCCAGCAGTGAACTAGGGTCCGGGGAGCTGTTTTTT. Amino acids: CASSELGSGELFF.

This chain links TRBV28 with TRBJ1-2; D is undetermined. V was pared by 1 base and J by 6 bases, with 18 bases between. Germline assignment: CDR1 MDHEN and CDR2 SYDVKM. This CDR3 region has 16 residues. In nucleotides, the CDR3 is TGTGCCAGCAGTTTATCCAGGACGGGAACCGCGGATGGCTACACCTTC. Its protein is CASSLSRTGTADGYTF.

V is TRBV6-5 and J is TRBJ1-2; D call uncertain. The CDR3 covers 14 residues. Germline V gene lookup returns CDR1 MNHEY and CDR2 SVGAGI. Trimming took off 7 bases at V and 0 bases at J, with 12 bases between the two ends. This CDR3 reads CASTESPTNYGYTF. In DNA, the CDR3 is TGTGCCAGCACCGAATCACCCACTAACTATGGCTACACCTTC.

A few counts support this clonotype. The J gene is TRBJ2-2, the V gene TRBV29-1; TRBD1 matches at 10 bases. With V trimmed by 7 bases and J by 5 bases, 10 bases remained unmatched. The CDR3 extends over 15 amino acids. In germline, CDR1 is SQVTM, CDR2 ANQGSEA. The CDR3 sequence is CSATLGTGVTGELFF. DNA for the CDR3: TGCAGCGCCACTTTAGGGACAGGGGTGACCGGGGAGCTGTTTTTT.

A few counts support this clonotype. The rearrangement joins TRBV6-5 to TRBJ2-2; TRBD2 matches at 7 bases. The CDR3 is 16 amino acids. V dropped 5 bases and J dropped 4; count of bases not matched to a gene: 10. Looked up from germline, CDR1 is MNHEY and CDR2 is SVGAGI. The CDR3 region is CASSVGRGDGTGELFF. The CDR3 DNA follows: TGTGCCAGCAGTGTTGGGAGGGGCGATGGCACCGGGGAGCTGTTTTTT.

The chain combines TRBV27 with TRBJ2-3, with 7 bases identical to TRBD1. CDR1 and CDR2 (germline): MNHEY, SMNVEV (reference sequence). Germline trimming cut 1 base from V and 5 bases from J; bases unmatched to any gene: 6. The CDR3 consists of 15 residues. The CDR3 loop is CASSLWGQTEDTQYF. The CDR3 coding sequence is TGTGCCAGCAGTTTATGGGGACAGACAGAAGATACGCAGTATTTT.

The V gene is TRBV5-1, the J gene TRBJ2-3; D is undetermined. Looked up from germline, CDR1 is SGHRS and CDR2 is YFSETQ. This CDR3 has 14 residues. V lost 5 bases, J lost 5 bases, and 15 bases lay in between. CDR3 sequence reads: CASRLGNSEDTQYF. The CDR3, as DNA: TGCGCCAGCAGGTTAGGGAACAGTGAAGATACGCAGTATTTT.

The chain links TRBV28 to TRBJ2-5, with unresolved D. The V gene lost 5 bases and the J gene lost 2 bases, with 12 bases spanning the gap. This CDR3 spans 14 amino acids. CDR1 MDHEN and CDR2 SYDVKM come from the germline V gene. The CDR3 reads CASSRYMGQETQYF. Here the CDR3 DNA reads TGTGCCAGCAGTCGATACATGGGGCAAGAGACCCAGTACTTC.

The J gene is TRBJ2-2, the V gene TRBV19, with TRBD2 matching over 8 bases. The CDR3 totals 15 residues. The germline CDR1 and CDR2 sequences are LNHDA and SQIVND (reference sequence). Trimming removed 5 bases from V and 4 bases from J; junction bases left unmatched: 6. CDR3 nucleotide sequence: TGTGCCAGTAGTTCCCGGACTAGCCCCACCGGGGAGCTGTTTTTT. Its protein product is CASSSRTSPTGELFF.

The chain couples TRBV6-1 to TRBJ1-4, with D uncertain. The V end lost 11 bases, the J end lost 3 bases, and 13 bases lay between the germline ends. The CDR3 sequence is 13 residues long. From germline, CDR1 is MNHNS and CDR2 SASEGT. DNA for the CDR3: TGTGCCGTCCGCGAGGGCCCTAATGAAAAACTGTTTTTT. Amino acid sequence: CAVREGPNEKLFF.

V and J are TRBV5-3 and TRBJ2-1; 7 nucleotides line up with TRBD1. TRBV5-3 is an open reading frame whose function is uncertain. The CDR3 covers 14 residues. The trim removed 8 bases at V and 2 bases at J, leaving 7 bases unmatched. For the CDR3, the DNA is TGTGCCAGCAGGACAGGTATGGCCTACAATGAGCAGTTCTTC. It specifies CASRTGMAYNEQFF.

The rearrangement links TRBV6-6 to TRBJ2-5; TRBD2 matches 7 bases. V was pared by 5 bases and J by 5 bases, with 11 bases of the junction left unmatched. The germline gives CDR1 MNHNY, CDR2 SVGAGI (reference sequence). The CDR3 runs to 15 residues. CDR3 coding DNA: TGTGCCAGCAGTCCCGCGGGAGCGGGGTGGGAGACCCAGTACTTC. It is translated as CASSPAGAGWETQYF.

This chain uses TRBV5-6 with TRBJ2-1; 11 bases align to TRBD2. Germline V CDR1 and CDR2: SGHDT, YYEEEE. This CDR3 has 17 residues. V dropped 0 bases and J dropped 4; count of bases not matched to a gene: 6. The CDR3 loop reads CASSLGWGTSGYNEQFF. CDR3 DNA sequence: TGTGCCAGCAGCTTGGGATGGGGGACTAGCGGTTACAATGAGCAGTTCTTC.

The chain uses TRBV28 and TRBJ1-2, with D tentatively TRBD1 (6 bases). Germline CDR1 and CDR2: MDHEN and SYDVKM. The V and J ends lost 6 bases and 5 bases respectively, with 13 bases between them. CDR3 size: 13 residues. CDR3 region: CASRAQGLYGYTF. DNA of the CDR3: TGTGCCAGCAGAGCGCAGGGGCTATATGGCTACACCTTC.

This chain connects TRBV10-3 to TRBJ1-6, with D hard to call. Germline-derived CDR1 and CDR2 are ENHRY and SYGVKD. Trimming took 6 bases from V and 10 from J, leaving 16 bases between them. CDR3 length: 14 amino acids. CDR3 in DNA: TGTGCCATCAGGGGGATCGTGACCACATCACCCCTCCACTTT. It translates to CAIRGIVTTSPLHF.

V is TRBV6-6 and J is TRBJ1-1; TRBD1 aligns across 9 bases. Germline trimming cut 8 bases from V and 6 bases from J; bases unmatched to any gene: 10. Germline lookup yields CDR1 MNHNY and CDR2 SVGAGI (reference sequence). This CDR3 comprises 14 residues. The CDR3 DNA reads as TGTGCCAGCCAACCAGGACAGGGGACGGCTGAAGCTTTCTTT. Translated, it gives CASQPGQGTAEAFF.

The rearrangement joins TRBV6-2 or TRBV6-3 to TRBJ2-7, with TRBD1 identical over 8 bases. The CDR3 length is 12 residues. V lost 9 bases to trimming and J lost 2 bases; unmatched junction nucleotides: 3. Germline loops: CDR1 MNHEY, CDR2 SVGEGT. CDR3 nucleotide sequence: TGTGCCAGACGACAGGGGACCTACGAGCAGTACTTC. Its translation: CARRQGTYEQYF.

This clonotype was detected only a few times. The chain combines TRBV29-1 with TRBJ1-2; 9 bases are shared with TRBD1. Germline V gives CDR1 SQVTM, CDR2 ANQGSEA. The CDR3 length is 13 residues. The junction had 7 bases not matched to a gene; V was cut back by 4 bases and J by 7 bases. The CDR3 DNA reads as TGCAGCGTTGGTCCGGGACAGGGAGGTGGCTACACCTTC. Encoded protein: CSVGPGQGGGYTF.

The chain uses TRBV20-1 and TRBJ1-5; 7 nucleotides match TRBD1. The CDR3 contains 12 residues. CDR1 and CDR2 from the germline V gene are DFQATT and SNEGSKA (reference sequence). The V gene end was trimmed by 6 bases and the J gene end by 9 bases; junction bases not matched to a gene: 8. This CDR3 is CSAINRGRPQHF. The CDR3 region has the DNA TGCAGTGCAATCAACAGGGGAAGGCCCCAGCATTTT.

The chain recombines TRBV29-1 with TRBJ2-5, with 9 bases that match TRBD2. Germline V gives CDR1 SQVTM, CDR2 ANQGSEA. The length of the CDR3 is 13 residues. With V trimmed by 6 bases and J by 3 bases, 5 bases remained unmatched. In DNA, the CDR3 is TGCAGCGTCGAGCGGGAGGTGAAAGAGACCCAGTACTTC. This translates into CSVEREVKETQYF.

This chain links TRBV10-3 with TRBJ1-1; 7 bases fit TRBD1. The CDR3 loop spans 15 amino acids. Germline V gene sequence: CDR1 ENHRY, CDR2 SYGVKD. V dropped 3 bases and J dropped 2; count of bases not matched to a gene: 6. CDR3 in DNA: TGTGCCATCAGTGACCACGGGACAGCTAACACTGAAGCTTTCTTT. Amino acids: CAISDHGTANTEAFF.

This chain uses TRBV28 with TRBJ2-5; D is possibly TRBD2 (6 bases). Germline-derived CDR1 and CDR2 are MDHEN and SYDVKM. The V gene lost 5 bases and the J gene lost 2 bases, with 6 bases spanning the gap. This CDR3 region has 12 residues. CDR3 region: CASSLAQETQYF. CDR3 DNA sequence: TGTGCCAGCAGTCTAGCGCAAGAGACCCAGTACTTC.

The V call is TRBV2, the J call TRBJ1-5; D is undetermined. The V gene lost 9 bases and the J gene lost 2 bases, with 14 bases spanning the gap. This CDR3 has 14 amino acids. CDR1 is SNHLY, CDR2 FYNNEI, per germline. DNA of the CDR3: TGTGCCAGTCCGAAATTCCTTTGCAATCAGCCCCAGCATTTT. Translated, it gives CASPKFLCNQPQHF.

This clonotype has just a few counts. This sequence joins TRBV11-3 and TRBJ2-1; D is ambiguous. CDR1 SGHNT and CDR2 YENEEA come from the germline V gene. This CDR3 has 14 amino acids. With 1 base removed from V and 10 bases from J, the gap between germline ends came to 14 bases. CDR3 nucleotides: TGTGCCAGCAGCTTAGGGTCGAGGAGTTCCGAGCAGTTCTTC. Protein sequence: CASSLGSRSSEQFF.